This entry lists 11 T cell receptor beta chains sequenced from one sample in a study of human T cells and chemical hapten exposure. In TCRdb, the RACE reads were re-called with MiXCR into one record per CDR3 protein. The sample lists roughly 24,000 distinct CDR3 sequences; around 10% were seen once. Time point noted: patch test 2, 6 weeks after DPC sensitization. Treatment denoted: therapeutic diphenylcyclopropenone sensitization with weekly scalp DPC. This specimen consisted of whole blood, obtained in connection with sensitization to the hapten diphenylcyclopropenone (DPC). Every receptor here comes from a man aged 30-40 years with alopecia areata. Some clones in this sample may be carry-over from other donors' samples.

This clonotype was seen at least ten times. V gene TRBV18 combines with J gene TRBJ2-7, with D tentatively TRBD2 (6 bases). Germline assignment: CDR1 KGHSH and CDR2 LQKENI. The CDR3 is made up of 14 amino acids. V was cut by 3 bases and J by 2 bases, with 11 bases left in between. The CDR3 sequence is CASSPRDFAYEQYF. The CDR3 coding sequence is TGTGCCAGCTCACCGAGGGACTTTGCCTACGAGCAGTACTTC.

This clonotype showed up many times. V usage is TRBV6-5 and J usage is TRBJ2-3, with 12 bases lining up with TRBD1. The germline V gene encodes CDR1 MNHEY and CDR2 SVGAGI. This CDR3 is built from 16 residues. V lost 4 bases to trimming and J lost 5 bases; unmatched junction nucleotides: 7. CDR3 sequence reads: CASSWGQGAGGDTQYF. The CDR3 DNA reads as TGTGCCAGCAGTTGGGGACAGGGGGCTGGTGGAGATACGCAGTATTTT.

This rearrangement joins TRBV19 to TRBJ1-1, with 7 nucleotides matching TRBD1. Germline V lookup: CDR1 LNHDA, CDR2 SQIVND (reference sequence). V gave up 1 base and J gave up 5 bases; unmatched junction bases: 4. This CDR3 has 14 amino acids. CDR3 region: CASSIVGQRTEAFF. CDR3 DNA: TGTGCCAGTAGTATAGTGGGACAGCGGACTGAAGCTTTCTTT.

The table lists this clonotype with many counts. J is TRBJ1-2 and V is TRBV28, with D unclear. This CDR3 region has 13 residues. V shed 7 bases and J shed 5 bases, with 14 bases lying between them. Germline V lookup: CDR1 MDHEN, CDR2 SYDVKM. For the CDR3, the DNA is TGTGCCAGCATTTCTGACGGACTTTATGGCTACACCTTC. Residues: CASISDGLYGYTF.

The V gene is TRBV6-2 or TRBV6-3, the J gene TRBJ2-7; 11 positions agree with TRBD2. The CDR3 sequence is 14 residues long. V shed 6 bases and J 5 bases; nucleotides not matched to a gene: 6. Germline CDR1 reads MNHEY; CDR2 reads SVGEGT. The chain's CDR3 is CASRTTSGNDEQYF. CDR3 coding DNA: TGTGCCAGCAGAACGACTAGCGGGAACGACGAGCAGTACTTC.

This clonotype was recorded at least ten times. The chain couples TRBV20-1 to TRBJ1-6; possible D gene TRBD1, 5 bases. Per the germline V gene, CDR1 is DFQATT and CDR2 is SNEGSKA (reference sequence). V was pared by 3 bases and J by 9 bases, with 12 bases between. The length of the CDR3 is 13 residues. The CDR3 is CSASGPGGSPLHF. The DNA for the CDR3 is TGCAGTGCTAGCGGCCCCGGGGGTTCACCCCTCCACTTT.

The rearrangement joins TRBV11-3 to TRBJ2-1, with 11 nucleotides matching TRBD2. The V segment lost 1 base and the J segment 6 bases; nucleotides outside the gene matches: 5. This CDR3 comprises 16 residues. The V gene's germline CDR1 is SGHNT and CDR2 YENEEA. CDR3 coding DNA: TGTGCCAGCAGCTTAGGCGATAGCGGGGGGGGCAATGAGCAGTTCTTC. Its protein product is CASSLGDSGGGNEQFF.

This clonotype was observed many times. The chain carries TRBV5-4 and TRBJ2-7; D is uncertain. V was pared by 1 base and J by 0 bases, with 20 bases between. The germline V gene encodes CDR1 SGHNT and CDR2 YYREEE (reference sequence). The CDR3 totals 18 residues. CDR3 loop: CASSLRGEASSFSYEQYF. For the CDR3, the DNA is TGTGCCAGCAGCTTGAGAGGAGAGGCTAGTTCCTTCTCCTACGAGCAGTACTTC.

A few counts support this clonotype. The V and J genes are TRBV5-6 and TRBJ1-1; the D gene is possibly TRBD1 (5 bases). Germline V lookup: CDR1 SGHDT, CDR2 YYEEEE. The ends were cut back, 0 bases at V and 1 base at J, with 13 bases in the middle. The CDR3 is made up of 16 amino acids. CDR3 sequence: CASSLGQGRGNTEAFF. The CDR3 nucleotides read TGTGCCAGCAGCTTGGGGCAGGGCCGGGGGAACACTGAAGCTTTCTTT. Supplemented by reference TRBV5-6 and TRBJ1-1, the full variable domain reads DAGVTQSPTHLIKTRGQQVTLRCSPKSGHDTVSWYQQALGQGPQFIFQYYEEEERQRGNFPDRFSGHQFPNYSSELNVNALLLGDSALYLCASSLGQGRGNTEAFFGQGTRLTVV.

This clonotype is a singleton in its sample. One junction end disagrees with the germline gene, perhaps due to a read error. V is TRBV20-1 and J is TRBJ1-5; D unclear. CDR3 length: 12 amino acids. In germline, CDR1 is DFQATT, CDR2 SNEGSKA (reference sequence). In nucleotides, the CDR3 is TGCAGTGCGCACAGAGTCAATCAGACCCAGCATTTT. It yields the protein CSAHRVNQTQHF.

V usage is TRBV4-1 and J usage is TRBJ1-4, with D unresolved. The CDR3 sequence is 15 residues long. Germline-derived CDR1 and CDR2 are MGHRA and YSYEKL. The V and J ends lost 0 bases and 8 bases respectively, with 13 bases between them. The CDR3 nucleotides read TGCGCCAGCAGCCAAGAGGTGGCGGTGGTGGAAAAACTGTTTTTT. It is translated as CASSQEVAVVEKLFF.